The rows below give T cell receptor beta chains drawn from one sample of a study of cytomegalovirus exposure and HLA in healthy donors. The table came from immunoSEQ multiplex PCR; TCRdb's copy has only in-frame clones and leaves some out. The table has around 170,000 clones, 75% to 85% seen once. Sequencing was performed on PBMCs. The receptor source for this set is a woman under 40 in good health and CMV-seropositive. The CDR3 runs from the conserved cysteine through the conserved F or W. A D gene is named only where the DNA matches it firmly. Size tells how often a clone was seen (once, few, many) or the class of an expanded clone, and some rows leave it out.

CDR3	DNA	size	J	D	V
CASSYSPRENTEAFF	TGTGCCAGCAGTTACTCTCCCCGGGAGAACACTGAAGCTTTCTTT	once	TRBJ1-1	.	TRBV6-6
CASSLGTSTGELFF	TGTGCCAGCAGCTTAGGGACTAGTACCGGGGAGCTGTTTTTT	.	TRBJ2-2	TRBD2	TRBV7-2
CASSPAGTGENGYTF	TGTGCCAGCAGTCCTGCCGGGACAGGGGAAAATGGCTACACCTTC	.	TRBJ1-2	TRBD1	TRBV27
CASSEAGGTGNTIYF	TGTGCCAGCAGTGAAGCGGGGGGGACTGGAAACACCATATATTTT	.	TRBJ1-3	.	TRBV6-1
CASSTTGEANYGYTF	TGTGCCAGTAGTACGACAGGGGAAGCTAACTATGGCTACACCTTC	.	TRBJ1-2	TRBD1	TRBV19
CASSSPGNTIYF	TGTGCCAGCAGCTCCCCAGGAAACACCATATATTTT	.	TRBJ1-3	.	TRBV7-7
CASSPRQVPVYNSPLHF	TGTGCCAGCAGCCCTCGACAGGTTCCAGTTTATAATTCACCCCTCCACTTT	once	TRBJ1-6	.	TRBV9
CASSSNTPGHIMPQHF	TGTGCCAGCAGCTCGAATACTCCGGGACATATTATGCCCCAGCATTTT	.	TRBJ1-5	.	TRBV5-5
CATNRGGGWKETQYF	TGTGCCACTAACCGGGGAGGGGGGTGGAAAGAGACCCAGTACTTC	.	TRBJ2-5	.	TRBV15
CASSLGDPLDRVQETQYF	TGTGCCAGCAGCTTAGGGGACCCTCTTGACAGGGTCCAAGAGACCCAGTACTTC	once	TRBJ2-5	TRBD1	TRBV7-8
CASSPAGLAGPYNEQFF	TGTGCCAGCAGCCCCGCCGGACTAGCGGGGCCCTACAATGAGCAGTTCTTC	.	TRBJ2-1	TRBD2	TRBV7-2
CARSLDRGRSPLHF	TGTGCCAGAAGCTTGGACAGGGGGCGTTCACCCCTCCACTTT	once	TRBJ1-6	TRBD1	TRBV5-3
CASSITVRDGYTF	TGTGCCAGCAGCATAACTGTCCGCGATGGCTACACCTTC	few	TRBJ1-2	.	TRBV11-2
CGVRANEQFF	TGCGGTGTCCGAGCCAATGAGCAGTTCTTC	.	TRBJ2-1	.	TRBV20-1
CASTRTNNGDTQYF	TGTGCCAGTACTCGCACAAACAATGGAGATACGCAGTATTTT	.	TRBJ2-3	.	TRBV19
CASSYRTSGGLETQYF	TGTGCCAGCAGCTACCGGACTAGCGGGGGGTTAGAGACCCAGTACTTC	.	TRBJ2-5	TRBD2	TRBV7-8
CASSLSRMGQEVFF	TGTGCCAGCAGTTTATCAAGAATGGGACAGGAGGTGTTTTTT	.	TRBJ1-4	TRBD1	TRBV27
CASSKGTPDEQYF	TGTGCCAGCAGCAAGGGGACTCCTGACGAGCAGTACTTC	.	TRBJ2-7	.	TRBV11-1
CASSPNRVNQPQHF	TGTGCCAGCAGCCCTAATCGAGTCAATCAGCCCCAGCATTTT	.	TRBJ1-5	.	TRBV7-8
CASSGPRGDKNYGYTF	TGTGCCAGCAGCGGACCCAGGGGCGACAAGAACTATGGCTACACCTTC	.	TRBJ1-2	.	TRBV11-2
CASRTLGPQNTGELFF	TGTGCCAGCAGGACCCTGGGGCCTCAGAACACCGGGGAGCTGTTTTTT	.	TRBJ2-2	.	TRBV5-4
CASSLALATDTQYF	TGTGCCAGCAGCTTAGCGCTAGCCACAGATACGCAGTATTTT	.	TRBJ2-3	.	TRBV7-2
CASSLYPGAPYEQYF	TGTGCCAGCAGCTTGTATCCAGGGGCTCCCTACGAGCAGTACTTC	.	TRBJ2-7	.	TRBV7-2
CASGLLLTGGEPDTQYF	TGTGCTAGTGGTCTCCTTTTGACAGGGGGCGAGCCAGATACGCAGTATTTT	.	TRBJ2-3	TRBD1	TRBV12-5
CASSAVAGAYEQYF	TGTGCCAGCAGCGCCGTTGCCGGGGCCTACGAGCAGTACTTC	.	TRBJ2-7	.	TRBV9
CASSVEKLAPNTGELFF	TGTGCCAGCAGCGTAGAGAAGCTAGCCCCAAACACCGGGGAGCTGTTTTTT	.	TRBJ2-2	.	TRBV9
CASSGGGDRYGYTF	TGTGCCAGCAGCGGAGGCGGGGATCGCTATGGCTACACCTTC	.	TRBJ1-2	.	TRBV7-2
CASSADREKETQYF	TGTGCCAGCAGCGCGGACAGGGAGAAGGAGACCCAGTACTTC	.	TRBJ2-5	TRBD1	TRBV11-3
CASSSTSGGIRGDEQFF	TGCGCCAGCAGCTCGACTAGCGGGGGGATCCGTGGGGATGAGCAGTTCTTC	.	TRBJ2-1	TRBD2	TRBV5-1
CASSSSQGASEQYF	TGTGCCAGCAGCTCATCCCAGGGGGCGAGCGAGCAGTACTTC	.	TRBJ2-7	TRBD1	TRBV7-9
CASSPGPDRYEQYF	TGTGCCAGCAGCCCGGGTCCAGACCGCTACGAGCAGTACTTC	medium-sized	TRBJ2-7	.	TRBV6-6
CASSQKNRAYEQYF	TGCGCCAGCAGCCAGAAAAACAGGGCCTACGAGCAGTACTTC	.	TRBJ2-7	.	TRBV4-3
CATSRPGAAGTEAFF	TGTGCCACCAGCAGACCTGGAGCCGCCGGCACTGAAGCTTTCTTT	.	TRBJ1-1	.	TRBV15
CASSLTGGPYNEQFF	TGCGCCAGCAGCTTGACAGGGGGCCCCTACAATGAGCAGTTCTTC	.	TRBJ2-1	TRBD1	TRBV5-1
CASGGQGDQPQHF	TGTGCCAGCGGGGGACAGGGGGATCAGCCCCAGCATTTT	.	TRBJ1-5	TRBD1	TRBV2
CASSEGLAGDDTQYF	TGTGCCAGCAGCGAGGGACTAGCGGGGGACGATACGCAGTATTTT	once	TRBJ2-3	TRBD2	TRBV9
CASSLVGPTGGNEKLFF	TGTGCCAGCAGCTTAGTCGGACCGACAGGGGGTAATGAAAAACTGTTTTTT	.	TRBJ1-4	TRBD1	TRBV7-2
CASSQDVRGRDSPLHF	TGCGCCAGCAGCCAAGATGTAAGGGGGCGGGATTCACCCCTCCACTTT	.	TRBJ1-6	TRBD1	TRBV4-3
CASSEHRGQGYTF	TGTGCCAGCAGTGAACACAGGGGGCAAGGCTACACCTTC	.	TRBJ1-2	TRBD1	TRBV6-1
CASSETGTPGYTF	TGTGCCAGCAGTGAAACGGGGACTCCTGGCTACACCTTC	few	TRBJ1-2	.	TRBV2
CASSQAWQDEQYF	TGTGCCAGCAGCCAAGCGTGGCAGGACGAGCAGTACTTC	.	TRBJ2-7	.	TRBV4-2
CASSYRQGGYTF	TGTGCCAGCAGTTACCGGCAGGGGGGCTACACCTTC	.	TRBJ1-2	.	TRBV6-5
CASSEAGSGNTIYF	TGTGCCAGCAGTGAGGCAGGCTCTGGAAACACCATATATTTT	.	TRBJ1-3	.	TRBV6-1
CASMVAGTDTQYF	TGTGCCAGCATGGTGGCAGGCACAGATACGCAGTATTTT	.	TRBJ2-3	.	TRBV6-1
CASSQAGVLLEGYTF	TGCGCCAGCAGCCAAGCCGGGGTCCTCTTAGAGGGCTACACCTTC	.	TRBJ1-2	.	TRBV4-1
CASSIGTGIKETQYF	TGTGCCAGCAGTATAGGGACAGGGATTAAAGAGACCCAGTACTTC	.	TRBJ2-5	TRBD1	TRBV6-5
CAIRGESNQPQHF	TGTGCCATCAGGGGAGAGAGCAATCAGCCCCAGCATTTT	.	TRBJ1-5	.	TRBV10-3
CASRLADYYEQYF	TGTGCCAGCAGACTAGCGGATTACTACGAGCAGTACTTC	.	TRBJ2-7	TRBD2	TRBV6-1
CARTDGRASGGVSTDTQYF	TGTGCCCGAACTGACGGGAGGGCTAGCGGGGGGGTAAGCACAGATACGCAGTATTTT	.	TRBJ2-3	TRBD2	TRBV5-6
CASSLAARQSNYGYTF	TGTGCCAGCAGCTTAGCGGCCCGACAGTCTAATTATGGCTACACCTTC	.	TRBJ1-2	.	TRBV7-2
CATAQGKSSYEQYF	TGTGCCACCGCACAGGGAAAAAGCTCCTACGAGCAGTACTTC	few	TRBJ2-7	.	TRBV10-3
CASSPHRAGANVLTF	TGTGCCAGCAGCCCCCACAGGGCTGGGGCCAACGTCCTGACTTTC	.	TRBJ2-6	.	TRBV28
CASSGQGRGQKKSSYEQYF	TGTGCCAGCTCGGGGCAAGGCAGGGGGCAAAAAAAGAGCTCCTACGAGCAGTACTTC	.	TRBJ2-7	TRBD1	TRBV11-3
CASSLQGRAEAFF	TGTGCCAGCAGTCTTCAGGGTAGGGCTGAAGCTTTCTTT	.	TRBJ1-1	.	TRBV6-5
CASSQDSRRPSGAKNIQYF	TGCGCCAGCAGCCAAGATTCCCGTAGGCCCTCGGGGGCCAAAAACATTCAGTACTTC	once	TRBJ2-4	.	TRBV4-3
CASSREGARPRNYGYTF	TGTGCCAGCAGCCGTGAAGGGGCCCGGCCCCGGAATTATGGCTACACCTTC	.	TRBJ1-2	.	TRBV7-8
CASCGAKNIQYF	TGCGCCAGTTGCGGGGCTAAAAACATTCAGTACTTC	few	TRBJ2-4	.	TRBV10-1
CASSSRGQNTEAFF	TGCGCCAGCAGTTCTAGGGGCCAGAACACTGAAGCTTTCTTT	.	TRBJ1-1	.	TRBV10-2